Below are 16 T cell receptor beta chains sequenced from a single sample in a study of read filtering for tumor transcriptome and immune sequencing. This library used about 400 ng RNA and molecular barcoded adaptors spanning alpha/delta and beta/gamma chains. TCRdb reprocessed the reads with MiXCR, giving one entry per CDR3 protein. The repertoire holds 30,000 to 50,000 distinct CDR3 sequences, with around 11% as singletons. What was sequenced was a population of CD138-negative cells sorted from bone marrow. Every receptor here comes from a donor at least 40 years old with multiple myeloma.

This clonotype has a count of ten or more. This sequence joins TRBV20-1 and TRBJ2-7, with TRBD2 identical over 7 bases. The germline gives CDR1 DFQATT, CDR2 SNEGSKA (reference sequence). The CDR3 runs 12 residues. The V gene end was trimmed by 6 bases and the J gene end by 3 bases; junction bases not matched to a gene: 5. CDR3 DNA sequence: TGCAGTGCGGCGGGGGAGGTCTACGAGCAGTACTTC. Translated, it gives CSAAGEVYEQYF.

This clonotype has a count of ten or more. The CDR3, as DNA: TGTGCCAGCAGCTTAACGGGAACGGATGAGCAGTTCTTC. The encoded protein is CASSLTGTDEQFF. V is TRBV7-9 and J is TRBJ2-1; D might be TRBD2 (5 bases). There are 13 residues in the CDR3. V was pared by 2 bases and J by 8 bases, with 10 bases between. Germline V gives CDR1 SEHNR, CDR2 FQNEAQ (reference sequence).

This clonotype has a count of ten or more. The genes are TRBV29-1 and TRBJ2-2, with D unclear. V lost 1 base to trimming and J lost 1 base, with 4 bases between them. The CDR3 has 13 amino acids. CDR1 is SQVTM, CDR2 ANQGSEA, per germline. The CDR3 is CSVEGGNTGELFF. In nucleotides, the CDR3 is TGCAGCGTTGAAGGGGGGAACACCGGGGAGCTGTTTTTT.

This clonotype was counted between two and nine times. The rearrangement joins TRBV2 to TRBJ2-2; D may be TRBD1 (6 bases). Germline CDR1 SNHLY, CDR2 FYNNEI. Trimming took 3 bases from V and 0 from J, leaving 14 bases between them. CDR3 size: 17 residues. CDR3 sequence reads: CASSDRGTRSNTGELFF. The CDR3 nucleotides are TGTGCCAGCAGTGATAGGGGGACAAGGTCGAACACCGGGGAGCTGTTTTTT.

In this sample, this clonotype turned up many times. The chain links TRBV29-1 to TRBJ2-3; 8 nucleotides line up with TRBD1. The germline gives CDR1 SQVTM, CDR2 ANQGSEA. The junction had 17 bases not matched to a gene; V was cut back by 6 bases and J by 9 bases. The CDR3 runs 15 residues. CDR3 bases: TGCAGCGTGATTTTCGGGACAGGTGGGGTAACGACGCAGTATTTT. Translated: CSVIFGTGGVTTQYF.

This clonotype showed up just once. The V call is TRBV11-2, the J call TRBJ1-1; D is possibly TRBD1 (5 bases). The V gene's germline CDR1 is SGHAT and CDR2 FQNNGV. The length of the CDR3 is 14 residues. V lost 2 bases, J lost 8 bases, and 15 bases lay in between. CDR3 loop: CASSLRSGDSEAFF. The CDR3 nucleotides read TGTGCCAGCAGCTTACGGTCCGGAGACAGCGAAGCTTTCTTT.

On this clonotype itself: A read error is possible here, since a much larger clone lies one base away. The CDR3 protein is CAWSPNYGCTF. The CDR3 coding sequence is TGTGCCTGGAGTCCTAACTATGGCTGCACCTTC. The chain has TRBV30 and TRBJ1-2; D is unresolved. The germline gives CDR1 GTSNPN, CDR2 SVGIG (reference sequence). The CDR3 has 11 amino acids.

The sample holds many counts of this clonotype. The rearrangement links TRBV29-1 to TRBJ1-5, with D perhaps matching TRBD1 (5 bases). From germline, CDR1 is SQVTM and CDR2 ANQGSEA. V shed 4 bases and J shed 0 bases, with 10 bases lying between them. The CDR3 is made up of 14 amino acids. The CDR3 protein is CSVGQTDSNQPQHF. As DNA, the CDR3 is TGCAGCGTTGGACAGACAGATAGCAATCAGCCCCAGCATTTT.

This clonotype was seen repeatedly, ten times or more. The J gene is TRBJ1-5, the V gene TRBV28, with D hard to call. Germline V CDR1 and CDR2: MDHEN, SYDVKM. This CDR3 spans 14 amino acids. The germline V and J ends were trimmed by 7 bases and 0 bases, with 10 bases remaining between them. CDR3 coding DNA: TGTGCCAGCAACGAAGTTCATAGCAATCAGCCCCAGCATTTT. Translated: CASNEVHSNQPQHF.

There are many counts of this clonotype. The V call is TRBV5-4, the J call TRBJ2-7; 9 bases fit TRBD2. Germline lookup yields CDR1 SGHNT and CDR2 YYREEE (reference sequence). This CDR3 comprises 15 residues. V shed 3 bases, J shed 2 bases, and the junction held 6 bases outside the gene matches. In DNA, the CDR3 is TGTGCCAGCAGCTGGGGGACTAGCCCTACCTACGAGCAGTACTTC. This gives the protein CASSWGTSPTYEQYF.

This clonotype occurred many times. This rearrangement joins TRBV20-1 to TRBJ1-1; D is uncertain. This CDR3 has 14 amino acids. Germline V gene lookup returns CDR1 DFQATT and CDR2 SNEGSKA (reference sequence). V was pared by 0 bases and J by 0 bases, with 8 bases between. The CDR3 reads CSARENNLNTEAFF. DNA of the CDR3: TGCAGTGCTAGAGAAAACAACTTGAACACTGAAGCTTTCTTT.

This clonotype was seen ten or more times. This CDR3 is CASRREGATGELFF. In nucleotides, the CDR3 is TGTGCCAGCAGACGCGAGGGGGCAACCGGGGAGCTGTTTTTT. The V and J genes are TRBV7-9 and TRBJ2-2, with TRBD1 matching over 7 bases. CDR1 is SEHNR and CDR2 is FQNEAQ in the germline V gene (reference sequence). V trimming: 6 bases; J trimming: 5 bases; junction bases outside the gene matches: 6. This CDR3 comprises 14 residues.

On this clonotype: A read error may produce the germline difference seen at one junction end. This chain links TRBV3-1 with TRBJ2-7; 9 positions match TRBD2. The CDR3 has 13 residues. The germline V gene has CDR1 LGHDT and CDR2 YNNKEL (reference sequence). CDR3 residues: CAGSRRGGDEQYF. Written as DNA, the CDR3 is TGTGCCGGCAGCCGGCGGGGGGGCGACGAGCAGTACTTC.

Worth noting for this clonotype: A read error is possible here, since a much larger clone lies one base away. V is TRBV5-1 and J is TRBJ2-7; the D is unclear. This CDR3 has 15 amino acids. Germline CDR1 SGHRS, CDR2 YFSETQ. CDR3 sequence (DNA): TGCGCCAGCAGCTTGGCTACATCCCCCCCCTACGAGCTGTACTTC. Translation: CASSLATSPPYELYF.

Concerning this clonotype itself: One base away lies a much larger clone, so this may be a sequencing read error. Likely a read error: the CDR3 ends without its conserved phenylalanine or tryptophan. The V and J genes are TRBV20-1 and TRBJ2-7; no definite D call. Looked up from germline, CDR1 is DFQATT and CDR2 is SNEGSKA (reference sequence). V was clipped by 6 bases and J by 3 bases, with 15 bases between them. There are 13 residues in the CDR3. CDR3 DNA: TGCAGTGCCCCCCGCCCGGCGTTCTACGAGCAGTACCTC. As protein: CSAPRPAFYEQYL.

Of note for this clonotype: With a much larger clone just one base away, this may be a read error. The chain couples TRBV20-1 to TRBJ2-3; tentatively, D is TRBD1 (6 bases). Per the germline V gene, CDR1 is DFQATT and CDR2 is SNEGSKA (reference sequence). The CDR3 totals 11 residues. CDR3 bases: TGCGGTGCTATAGGGGGAGATACGCAGTATTTT. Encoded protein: CGAIGGDTQYF.